This note documents a single T cell receptor beta chain sequence. The record originates from a study of blood T cell repertoires in COVID-19. Study in general: COVID-19 samples, acute and convalescent, were from the United States, Italy and Spain.

The V gene's germline CDR1 is LGHDT and CDR2 YNNKEL (reference sequence). The CDR3 totals 17 residues. Trimming took 0 bases from V and 9 from J, leaving 21 bases between them. The repertoire was sequenced with immunoSEQ multiplex PCR; TCRdb's copy has only in-frame clones and lacks some. The profile shows roughly 210,000 clones, around nine tenths of them singletons. This receptor was taken from a man aged 25 to 40 in a cohort exposed to, infected with or recovered from COVID-19 (not recorded which). V is TRBV3-1 (or the pseudogene TRBV3-2) and J is TRBJ2-4, with D perhaps TRBD2 (6 bases). Sample: PBMCs or T cells enriched from blood (not recorded which). CDR3 protein: CASSQDAFVGSGTIQYF. In DNA form, the CDR3 reads TGTGCCAGCAGCCAAGATGCTTTCGTCGGGAGTGGCACCATTCAGTACTTC.